These 31 T cell receptor beta chains were sequenced from one sample in a study of OX40 agonist ivuxolimab in advanced cancers. The data were produced by immunoSEQ multiplex PCR, yet TCRdb's version contains in-frame clones alone and is incomplete. The data hold about 77,000 clones, with nearly 90% observed a single time. Sequences were derived from CD4+ or CD8+ T cells sorted from blood, sampled in a trial of the OX40 agonist ivuxolimab. Receptor source: an adult with an advanced solid tumor such as melanoma, head and neck, liver or kidney cancer.

CDR3 nucleotide sequence: TGCGCCAGCAGCTTATACAGGGGGAACACTGAAGCTTTCTTT. It specifies CASSLYRGNTEAFF. The V call is TRBV5-1, the J call TRBJ1-1; 7 nucleotides agree with TRBD1. This CDR3 contains 14 residues. With 2 bases clipped from V and 1 base from J, the junction kept 2 bases outside the gene matches. The germline V gene has CDR1 SGHRS and CDR2 YFSETQ.

The chain is built from TRBV5-1 and TRBJ2-3; no clear D. CDR1 is SGHRS and CDR2 is YFSETQ in the germline V gene. CDR3 size: 13 residues. The V gene lost 0 bases and the J gene lost 4 bases, with 6 bases spanning the gap. CDR3 sequence reads: CASSLAEADTQYF. The DNA for the CDR3 is TGCGCCAGCAGCTTGGCCGAGGCAGATACGCAGTATTTT.

This clone was picked up one time. At the DNA level, this CDR3 is encoded by other sequences in the same sample as well. The chain is built from TRBV11-2 and TRBJ2-7; D unclear. CDR1 SGHAT and CDR2 FQNNGV come from the germline V gene. The CDR3 loop spans 15 amino acids. The V end was cut by 6 bases, the J end by 7 bases, with 22 bases between. As DNA, the CDR3 is TGTGCCAGCAGACGTGTTATTTCCCCTCGCTATGAGCAGTACTTC. Amino acid sequence: CASRRVISPRYEQYF.

This rearrangement joins TRBV30 to TRBJ2-2; D ambiguous. The CDR3 consists of 14 residues. The V and J ends lost 0 bases and 0 bases respectively, with 5 bases between them. Germline V gene sequence: CDR1 GTSNPN, CDR2 SVGIG (reference sequence). The CDR3 DNA reads TGTGCCTGGAGTGTGGGGACGAACACCGGGGAGCTGTTTTTT. Translated: CAWSVGTNTGELFF.

This clone was observed a single time. The rearrangement uses TRBV11-2 and TRBJ2-3; 11 bases agree with TRBD1. V shed 1 base and J 5 bases; nucleotides not matched to a gene: 8. CDR3 length: 17 residues. Germline V lookup: CDR1 SGHAT, CDR2 FQNNGV. The CDR3 protein is CASSLGAGQGVLDTQYF. The CDR3 DNA reads TGTGCCAGCAGCTTAGGGGCGGGACAGGGGGTTCTAGATACGCAGTATTTT.

In its sample, this clone was seen once. The V and J genes are TRBV11-2 and TRBJ2-3, with TRBD2 matching 7 bases. This CDR3 has 14 residues. V was clipped by 5 bases and J by 4 bases; unmatched bases: 6. Per the germline V gene, CDR1 is SGHAT and CDR2 is FQNNGV. CDR3 protein: CASSRRRESDTQYF. CDR3 DNA: TGTGCCAGCAGCCGGCGGCGGGAGTCAGATACGCAGTATTTT.

J is TRBJ1-2 and V is TRBV15; tentatively, D is TRBD1 (5 bases). The CDR3 contains 13 residues. Trimming took off 0 bases at V and 6 bases at J, with 8 bases between the two ends. The germline CDR1 and CDR2 sequences are LNHNV and YYDKDF (reference sequence). The CDR3 sequence is CATSRDWGDGYTF. The CDR3 region has the DNA TGTGCCACCAGCAGAGATTGGGGGGATGGCTACACCTTC. Full variable domain (outside the CDR3, taken from reference TRBV15 and TRBJ1-2): DAMVIQNPRYQVTQFGKPVTLSCSQTLNHNVMYWYQQKSSQAPKLLFHYYDKDFNNEADTPDNFQSRRPNTSFCFLDIRSPGLGDTAMYLCATSRDWGDGYTFGSGTRLTVV.

The J gene is TRBJ2-2, the V gene TRBV28; maybe TRBD2 (6 bases). The CDR3 is 13 amino acids. Trimming took 4 bases from V and 4 from J, leaving 7 bases between them. The germline V gene encodes CDR1 MDHEN and CDR2 SYDVKM. In DNA, the CDR3 is TGTGCCAGCAGTTCCGGGAGCACCGGGGAGCTGTTTTTT. It is translated as CASSSGSTGELFF.

The genes are TRBV19 and TRBJ1-5; tentative D call: TRBD1 (5 bases). CDR3 size: 15 residues. Per the germline V gene, CDR1 is LNHDA and CDR2 is SQIVND (reference sequence). Trimming removed 1 base from V and 1 base from J, with 8 bases in between. DNA for the CDR3: TGTGCCAGTAGTATAGGGGGACTGAGCAATCAGCCCCAGCATTTT. Translated, it gives CASSIGGLSNQPQHF.

The J gene is TRBJ1-6, the V gene TRBV30; D possibly corresponds to TRBD1 (5 bases). This CDR3 region has 15 residues. Germline lookup yields CDR1 GTSNPN and CDR2 SVGIG (reference sequence). With 0 bases removed from V and 11 bases from J, the gap between germline ends came to 17 bases. CDR3 amino acids: CAWSVPSRGPAPLHF. In DNA, the CDR3 is TGTGCCTGGAGTGTACCCTCGAGGGGCCCTGCACCCCTCCACTTT.

The rearrangement links TRBV14 to TRBJ2-3, with D possibly matching TRBD2 (5 bases). This CDR3 is 13 amino acids long. V lost 3 bases and J lost 8, with 12 bases in between. The germline V gene has CDR1 SGHDN and CDR2 FVKESK. The DNA for the CDR3 is TGTGCCAGCAGCCAGGTGACAACTAGTACGCAGTATTTT. The encoded protein is CASSQVTTSTQYF.

The rearrangement links TRBV18 to TRBJ1-1; tentative D call: TRBD1 (6 bases). The CDR3 runs 12 residues. V lost 6 bases and J 7 bases, leaving 12 bases between the germline ends. The germline gives CDR1 KGHSH, CDR2 LQKENI. The CDR3 loop reads CASSAGEVEAFF. DNA of the CDR3: TGTGCCAGCTCGGCAGGGGAAGTTGAAGCTTTCTTT.

The V gene is TRBV2, the J gene TRBJ2-1; D unclear. The V gene's germline CDR1 is SNHLY and CDR2 FYNNEI. This CDR3 comprises 14 residues. The ends were cut back, 10 bases at V and 7 bases at J, with 20 bases in the middle. The CDR3 DNA reads TGTGCCACGCTGACGTCCTCACTGGGAAATGAGCAGTTCTTC. It encodes CATLTSSLGNEQFF. The full variable domain, with the rest looked up from reference TRBV2 and TRBJ2-1, is EPEVTQTPSHQVTQMGQEVILRCVPISNHLYFYWYRQILGQKVEFLVSFYNNEISEKSEIFDDQFSVERPDGSNFTLKIRSTKLEDSAMYFCATLTSSLGNEQFFGPGTRLTVL.

This chain links TRBV5-1 with TRBJ1-1, with 10 bases that match TRBD1. V shed 0 bases and J 6 bases; nucleotides not matched to a gene: 2. Germline V gene lookup returns CDR1 SGHRS and CDR2 YFSETQ. The CDR3 length is 14 residues. CDR3 bases: TGCGCCAGCAGCTTGGAGGGACAGGGGTCTGAAGCTTTCTTT. It is translated as CASSLEGQGSEAFF.

The chain joins TRBV6-5 to TRBJ2-5, with D perhaps being TRBD1 or TRBD2 (6 bases each). Germline CDR1 and CDR2: MNHEY and SVGAGI. The CDR3 runs 15 residues. V dropped 3 bases and J dropped 4 bases, with 15 bases sitting between them. CDR3 amino acids: CASSYLTGGTETQYF. CDR3 nucleotides: TGTGCCAGCAGTTATTTGACAGGCGGGACAGAGACCCAGTACTTC.

This clone was observed a handful of times. The V gene is TRBV15, the J gene TRBJ2-5, with 12 nucleotides matching TRBD2. Germline V gives CDR1 LNHNV, CDR2 YYDKDF (reference sequence). The V and J ends lost 2 bases and 2 bases, in that order; junction bases with no gene match: 3. The CDR3 consists of 16 residues. This CDR3 reads CATSRSTSGGQETQYF. The CDR3 DNA follows: TGTGCCACCAGCAGATCGACTAGCGGGGGACAAGAGACCCAGTACTTC.

The chain is built from TRBV6-5 and TRBJ2-3, with a weak D call TRBD1 (6 bases). CDR1 and CDR2 from the germline V gene are MNHEY and SVGAGI. V lost 3 bases to trimming and J lost 3 bases, with 10 bases between them. The CDR3 is 14 amino acids. DNA of the CDR3: TGTGCCAGCAGTTATAACAGGGCGACAGATACGCAGTATTTT. Amino acid sequence: CASSYNRATDTQYF.

This rearrangement joins TRBV25-1 to TRBJ2-3, with 8 positions matching TRBD2. CDR3 length: 14 residues. With 5 bases clipped from V and 3 bases from J, the junction kept 4 bases outside the gene matches. Germline V CDR1 and CDR2: MGHDK, SYGVNS. CDR3 in DNA: TGTGCCAGCAGTCCCGGACTAGCAACAGATACGCAGTATTTT. It is translated as CASSPGLATDTQYF.

The CDR3 region is CASSSDGAYGYTF. The CDR3 DNA sequence: TGTGCCAGCAGCTCGGACGGAGCCTATGGCTACACCTTC. The chain recombines TRBV5-4 with TRBJ1-2, with no clear D. The CDR3 totals 13 residues. The germline gives CDR1 SGHNT, CDR2 YYREEE (reference sequence). V was trimmed by 3 bases and J by 4 bases, leaving 10 bases between them.

This chain links TRBV5-4 with TRBJ2-5; D is perhaps TRBD1 (6 bases). The germline gives CDR1 SGHNT, CDR2 YYREEE (reference sequence). The CDR3 consists of 13 residues. Trimming stripped 4 bases from V and 2 bases from J, with 9 bases between. Written as DNA, the CDR3 is TGTGCCAGCAGCAGGACAGAACAAGAGACCCAGTACTTC. Its translation: CASSRTEQETQYF.

The rearrangement uses TRBV5-1 and TRBJ2-1, with 7 nucleotides matching TRBD2. The CDR3 loop spans 15 amino acids. Germline CDR1 reads SGHRS; CDR2 reads YFSETQ. Trimming removed 4 bases from V and 2 bases from J; junction bases left unmatched: 6. This CDR3 reads CASSPLAEPYNEQFF. The CDR3 coding sequence is TGCGCCAGCAGCCCTCTAGCGGAGCCCTACAATGAGCAGTTCTTC.

This rearrangement joins TRBV2 to TRBJ1-1; D ambiguous. V gave up 3 bases and J gave up 4 bases, with 12 bases separating them. Looked up from germline, CDR1 is SNHLY and CDR2 is FYNNEI. The CDR3 contains 14 residues. The CDR3 here is CASSERRRATEAFF. In DNA, the CDR3 is TGTGCCAGCAGTGAGCGGCGGAGGGCCACTGAAGCTTTCTTT.

This chain joins TRBV7-2 and TRBJ1-6, with D unresolved. CDR1 and CDR2 from the germline V gene are SGHTA and FQGNSA. The V and J ends lost 2 bases and 10 bases respectively, with 15 bases between them. The CDR3 covers 15 residues. This CDR3 reads CASSLLMRDLSPLHF. For the CDR3, the DNA is TGTGCCAGCAGCTTATTGATGCGGGATCTGTCACCCCTCCACTTT.

This clone is a singleton in its sample. The CDR3 region has the DNA TGTGCCAGCAGTTCGCACTCTGGGGCCAACGTCCTGACTTTC. Protein: CASSSHSGANVLTF. The chain couples TRBV6-1 to TRBJ2-6; no reliable D call. V was pared by 5 bases and J by 0 bases, with 5 bases between. The CDR3 loop spans 14 amino acids. Germline values: CDR1 MNHNS, CDR2 SASEGT.

This chain joins TRBV28 and TRBJ2-3; 14 bases agree with TRBD2. Germline CDR1 MDHEN, CDR2 SYDVKM. CDR3 length: 15 residues. V dropped 5 bases and J dropped 9; count of bases not matched to a gene: 7. The CDR3 loop is CASSPGLAGVETQYF. In DNA form, the CDR3 reads TGTGCCAGCAGTCCGGGACTAGCGGGAGTAGAAACGCAGTATTTT.

The V gene is TRBV5-3, the J gene TRBJ2-1, with TRBD2 identical over 7 bases. TRBV5-3 is classed as an ORF, of uncertain function. The CDR3 sequence is 18 residues long. With V trimmed by 6 bases and J by 2 bases, 17 bases remained unmatched. The CDR3 coding sequence is TGTGCCAGAACCCCCGGCCTAGGGCGGGAGTGGGCCTACAATGAGCAGTTCTTC. Protein product: CARTPGLGREWAYNEQFF.

This chain uses TRBV30 with TRBJ2-7, with TRBD2 as a possible D gene (6 bases). There are 13 residues in the CDR3. The germline V and J ends were trimmed by 3 bases and 8 bases, with 17 bases remaining between them. Germline-derived CDR1 and CDR2 are GTSNPN and SVGIG (reference sequence). Here the CDR3 reads CAWSAGGRLQQYF. The CDR3 DNA sequence: TGTGCCTGGAGCGCCGGAGGGCGTCTCCAGCAGTACTTC. Based on the CDR3 plus reference TRBV30 and TRBJ2-7, the full variable domain is SQTIHQWPATLVQPVGSPLSLECTVEGTSNPNLYWYRQAAGRGLQLLFYSVGIGQISSEVPQNLSASRPQDRQFILSSKKLLLSDSGFYLCAWSAGGRLQQYFGPGTRLTVT.

The genes are TRBV19 and TRBJ1-3, with a possible D match to TRBD1 (6 bases). Germline V gives CDR1 LNHDA, CDR2 SQIVND (reference sequence). V dropped 5 bases and J dropped 2 bases, with 13 bases sitting between them. The CDR3 length is 15 residues. CDR3: CASSSLQGTGNTIYF. The CDR3 DNA reads as TGTGCCAGTAGTTCCTTACAGGGAACTGGAAACACCATATATTTT.

This clone was recorded a few times. The chain combines TRBV5-1 with TRBJ1-5; 9 positions match TRBD1. This CDR3 spans 16 amino acids. From germline, CDR1 is SGHRS and CDR2 YFSETQ. V trimming: 0 bases; J trimming: 6 bases; junction bases outside the gene matches: 7. The CDR3 region has the DNA TGCGCCAGCAGCTTGGGGGATCGACAGGGGGGTCAGCCCCAGCATTTT. Its protein is CASSLGDRQGGQPQHF.

The rearrangement uses TRBV11-2 and TRBJ2-6; 11 nucleotides line up with TRBD1. The V gene end was trimmed by 5 bases and the J gene end by 1 base; junction bases not matched to a gene: 7. Germline V gives CDR1 SGHAT, CDR2 FQNNGV. The CDR3 length is 18 residues. CDR3 sequence reads: CASSRKGTGGSGANVLTF. DNA of the CDR3: TGTGCCAGCAGCCGAAAGGGGACAGGGGGATCTGGGGCCAACGTCCTGACTTTC.

This rearrangement joins TRBV27 to TRBJ1-5, with 9 bases fitting TRBD1. Germline CDR1 reads MNHEY; CDR2 reads SMNVEV (reference sequence). J was trimmed by 6 bases and V by 6 bases; bases with no gene match: 9. The CDR3 is made up of 15 amino acids. The CDR3 protein is CASRSLGTGTQPQHF. The CDR3 bases are TGTGCCAGCAGGTCCTTGGGGACAGGGACTCAGCCCCAGCATTTT.